This section outlines one TCR beta chain sequence together with its context. Its specificity is unknown. TCRB transcripts that were expressed got sequenced, as all of the isolated RNA had been reverse transcribed. TCRdb's copy holds only in-frame clones and misses some; the assay was immunoSEQ multiplex PCR. The repertoire holds some 410,000 clones, over 10% seen once, with over 0.035% in the top ten. These data originate in a study of beta chain features in type 1 diabetes. Study-wide background: The patients were much like the healthy donors in age, gender and cell yields. Study findings and constraints: Cells expressing TCR highly could be over-represented by cDNA sequencing. Patients with Type 1 diabetes showed moderately but significantly shorter TCRB CDR3s in all four CD4+ subsets.

The CDR3 covers 16 residues. The germline gives CDR1 LNHDA, CDR2 SQIVND (reference sequence). V lost 7 bases and J lost 6; bases outside the gene matches: 14. Every donor provided one heparinised blood draw, which averaged about 120 mL. Sequencing was performed on naive CD4+ T cells from blood. The source is a woman aged 18-29 years in good health. The V gene is TRBV19, the J gene TRBJ2-1; TRBD2 agrees at 8 bases. The CDR3 sequence: CASTLLPRGEANEQFF. As DNA, the CDR3 is TGTGCCAGTACCCTCCTCCCGCGGGGGGAGGCCAATGAGCAGTTCTTC.